This T cell receptor (beta chain) was documented in a study of human T cells and chemical hapten exposure. The germline V gene encodes CDR1 DFQATT and CDR2 SNEGSKA (reference sequence). V lost 3 bases, J lost 4 bases, and 13 bases stayed unmatched. This CDR3 has 17 residues. Noted time point: pre-sensitization, week 0. The treatment: therapeutic diphenylcyclopropenone sensitization with weekly scalp DPC. TCRdb re-analysed the RACE reads in MiXCR, keeping a single row per CDR3 protein. The sample lists 300,000 to 450,000 distinct CDR3 sequences, approximately 5% occurring once. This clonotype was observed many times.

Here the sequenced sample was whole blood, taken in connection with sensitization to the hapten diphenylcyclopropenone (DPC). The chain uses TRBV20-1 and TRBJ1-5; 9 positions agree with TRBD1. This receptor was identified in a woman between 45 and 65 years old with alopecia areata. Some clones in this sample may be carry-over from other donors' samples. The CDR3 DNA is TGCAGTGCTAGGGGGACAGGGAGAGGAGGTGTGAATCAGCCCCAGCATTTT. Protein product: CSARGTGRGGVNQPQHF.